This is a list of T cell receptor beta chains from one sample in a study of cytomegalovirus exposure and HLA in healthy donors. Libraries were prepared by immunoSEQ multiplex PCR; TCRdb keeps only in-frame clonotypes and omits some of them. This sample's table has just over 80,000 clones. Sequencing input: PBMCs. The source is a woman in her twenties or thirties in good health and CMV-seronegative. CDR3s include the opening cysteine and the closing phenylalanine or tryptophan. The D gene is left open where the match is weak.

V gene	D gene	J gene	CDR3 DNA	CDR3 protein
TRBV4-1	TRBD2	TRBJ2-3	TGCGCCAGCAGCCAATTTGGACTAGCGTTATCCACAGATACGCAGTATTTT	CASSQFGLALSTDTQYF
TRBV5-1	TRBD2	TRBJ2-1	TGCGCCAGCAGCTCCCAGACTAGCGGGGGGACCTACAATGAGCAGTTCTTC	CASSSQTSGGTYNEQFF
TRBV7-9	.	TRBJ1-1	TGTGCCAGCAGCTCTACGGACAACCCGAACACTGAAGCTTTCTTT	CASSSTDNPNTEAFF
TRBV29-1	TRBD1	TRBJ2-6	TGCAGCGTTGATACAGGGGGCTCAGGGGCCAACGTCCTGACTTTC	CSVDTGGSGANVLTF
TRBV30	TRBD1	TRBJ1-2	TGTGCCTGGAGTGCCGCAGGGGGCCCCTATGGCTACACCTTC	CAWSAAGGPYGYTF
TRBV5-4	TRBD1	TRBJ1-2	TGTGCCAGCAGCTTGGACACAGGGGGCCGGGGCTACACCTTC	CASSLDTGGRGYTF
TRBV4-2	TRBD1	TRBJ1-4	TGTGCCAGCAGCCAAGCCCAAAGCGTCCCGGGACAGGGGGCGTGGGCTAAAAAACTGTTTTTT	CASSQAQSVPGQGAWAKKLFF
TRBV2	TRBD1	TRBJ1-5	TGTGCCAGCAGCAGGGGGCCGATCAGCAATCAGCCCCAGCATTTT	CASSRGPISNQPQHF
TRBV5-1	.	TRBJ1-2	TGCGCCAGCAGCTTGGTCCAGGGGAATCAATGGGGCTATGGCTACACCTTC	CASSLVQGNQWGYGYTF
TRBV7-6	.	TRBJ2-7	TGTGCCAGCAGCTTATTTAGGGGTGTCACCTACGAGCAGTACTTC	CASSLFRGVTYEQYF
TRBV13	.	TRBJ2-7	TGTGCCAGCAGCTCGCGGGACAGAGCCTACGAGCAGTACTTC	CASSSRDRAYEQYF
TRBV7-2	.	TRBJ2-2	TGTGCCAGCAGCTTAGTAGTTAGCGGCACCGGGGAGCTGTTTTTT	CASSLVVSGTGELFF
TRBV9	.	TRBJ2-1	TGTGCCAGCAGCCCCCATGCGGGATACAATGAGCAGTTCTTC	CASSPHAGYNEQFF
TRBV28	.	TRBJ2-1	TGTGCCAGTTCCGGAGCGGGTAGCTCCTACAATGAGCAGTTCTTC	CASSGAGSSYNEQFF